These 14 T cell receptor beta chains came from one sample sequenced in a study of PD-1 blockade in mismatch repair-deficient tumors. Sequencing was performed with immunoSEQ multiplex PCR; in TCRdb, only in-frame clones are kept and a portion is missing. The profile shows roughly 130,000 clones, around nine tenths of them singletons. The material sequenced was peripheral blood, taken roughly 67 weeks after starting pembrolizumab. These receptors were obtained from an adult with mismatch repair-deficient cancer.

V gene TRBV7-2 combines with J gene TRBJ2-3; perhaps TRBD2 as D (6 bases). Between the trimmed V and J ends, which lost 4 bases and 0 bases, there was a span of 17 bases. The germline V gene encodes CDR1 SGHTA and CDR2 FQGNSA. This CDR3 is built from 17 residues. This CDR3 is CASSSPVGGASTDTQYF. The CDR3 nucleotides read TGTGCCAGCAGCTCCCCCGTCGGCGGGGCTAGCACAGATACGCAGTATTTT.

V is TRBV19 and J is TRBJ2-3, with 10 bases lining up with TRBD2. V lost 7 bases and J lost 1; bases outside the gene matches: 2. Per the germline V gene, CDR1 is LNHDA and CDR2 is SQIVND (reference sequence). The CDR3 loop spans 14 amino acids. CDR3 region: CASTGTSGTDTQYF. Here the CDR3 DNA reads TGTGCCAGTACCGGGACTAGCGGCACAGATACGCAGTATTTT.

Only one count was recorded for this clone. The V and J genes are TRBV11-2 and TRBJ2-2; the D is unclear. Germline CDR1 SGHAT, CDR2 FQNNGV. The V end lost 1 base, the J end lost 1 base, and 10 bases lay between the germline ends. The CDR3 has 16 residues. The DNA of the CDR3 is TGTGCCAGCAGCTTAGTGCCTGGGCAGAACACCGGGGAGCTGTTTTTT. Amino acids: CASSLVPGQNTGELFF. The variable domain in full, with the rest retrieved from reference TRBV11-2 and TRBJ2-2, is EAGVAQSPRYKIIEKRQSVAFWCNPISGHATLYWYQQILGQGPKLLIQFQNNGVVDDSQLPKDRFSAERLKGVDSTLKIQPAKLEDSAVYLCASSLVPGQNTGELFFGEGSRLTVL.

The J gene is TRBJ1-2, the V gene TRBV28; 7 positions match TRBD1. The V segment lost 6 bases and the J segment 4 bases; nucleotides outside the gene matches: 11. CDR1 MDHEN and CDR2 SYDVKM come from the germline V gene. CDR3 size: 15 residues. The CDR3 DNA reads as TGTGCCAGCAGAATCTTGACAGGGAGTGGCTATGGCTACACCTTC. Translated: CASRILTGSGYGYTF.

The CDR3 protein is CASTPGRGETQYF. The DNA for the CDR3 is TGTGCCAGTACACCGGGGCGGGGAGAGACCCAGTACTTC. The chain links TRBV6-1 to TRBJ2-5; TRBD2 is a possible D gene (6 bases). The germline V and J ends were trimmed by 9 bases and 4 bases, with 15 bases remaining between them. Germline V gives CDR1 MNHNS, CDR2 SASEGT. The CDR3 sequence is 13 residues long.

The chain carries TRBV27 and TRBJ1-5, with no clear D. The CDR3 has 14 amino acids. The germline V and J ends were trimmed by 3 bases and 2 bases, with 8 bases remaining between them. From germline, CDR1 is MNHEY and CDR2 SMNVEV (reference sequence). The CDR3 nucleotides are TGTGCCAGCAGTTTGAGGGCGCGCAATCAGCCCCAGCATTTT. It is translated as CASSLRARNQPQHF.

This clone was observed a few times. The chain joins TRBV2 to TRBJ2-1; the match to TRBD2 covers 8 bases. J was trimmed by 9 bases and V by 8 bases; bases with no gene match: 9. In germline, CDR1 is SNHLY, CDR2 FYNNEI. The CDR3 extends over 13 amino acids. The CDR3 region has the DNA TGTGCCAGCGATAGCGGGAAGCCGGGTGAGCAGTTCTTC. Translating gives CASDSGKPGEQFF.

J is TRBJ2-4 and V is TRBV4-3; 7 bases line up with TRBD2. The germline V gene encodes CDR1 LGHNA and CDR2 YSLEER. The CDR3 spans 14 residues. V dropped 2 bases and J dropped 6; count of bases not matched to a gene: 4. The CDR3, as DNA: TGCGCCAGCAGCCAAAGCGGGACGGTAAACATTCAGTACTTC. Amino acid sequence: CASSQSGTVNIQYF.

The chain employs TRBV23-1 and TRBJ2-7; 9 bases agree with TRBD1. TRBV23-1 falls under the ORF class, with uncertain function. The V gene end was trimmed by 2 bases and the J gene end by 4 bases; junction bases not matched to a gene: 15. The CDR3 is 18 residues long. The CDR3 loop is CASSQTANPGQGKYEQYF. The CDR3 DNA follows: TGCGCCAGCAGTCAAACCGCCAATCCGGGACAGGGTAAGTACGAGCAGTACTTC.

V usage is TRBV4-3 and J usage is TRBJ2-6; the match to TRBD1 covers 9 bases. CDR1 LGHNA and CDR2 YSLEER come from the germline V gene. Trimming cost V 5 bases and J 4 bases; bases outside gene matches: 6. The CDR3 spans 16 residues. This CDR3 is CASSEGTGRGANVLTF. Here the CDR3 DNA reads TGCGCCAGCAGCGAAGGGACAGGGCGCGGGGCCAACGTCCTGACTTTC.

V gene TRBV27 combines with J gene TRBJ2-5; TRBD2 matches 7 bases. The J call may not be correct, given that the DNA end is closer to TRBJ2-7. Germline assignment: CDR1 MNHEY and CDR2 SMNVEV (reference sequence). The CDR3 length is 14 residues. The CDR3: CASSLAGVSYEQYF. CDR3 nucleotide sequence: TGTGCCAGCAGTTTAGCGGGAGTCTCCTACGAGCAGTACTTC.

The genes are TRBV27 and TRBJ1-5; D is uncertain. The CDR3 is made up of 14 amino acids. Trimming pared 0 bases from V and 3 bases from J, leaving 6 bases between. Germline CDR1 is MNHEY and CDR2 is SMNVEV (reference sequence). The CDR3 is CASSLSRSNQPQHF. As DNA, the CDR3 is TGTGCCAGCAGTTTATCGAGATCCAATCAGCCCCAGCATTTT.

There are a few counts of this clone. This chain uses TRBV9 with TRBJ1-2; 11 bases fit TRBD1. With V trimmed by 7 bases and J by 9 bases, 5 bases remained unmatched. The CDR3 contains 12 residues. The V gene's germline CDR1 is SGDLS and CDR2 YYNGEE. The CDR3 sequence: CASGTGGRSYTF. The CDR3 bases are TGTGCCAGCGGGACAGGGGGTAGAAGCTACACCTTC. The whole variable domain, filled in from reference TRBV9 and TRBJ1-2, reads DSGVTQTPKHLITATGQRVTLRCSPRSGDLSVYWYQQSLDQGLQFLIQYYNGEERAKGNILERFSAQQFPDLHSELNLSSLELGDSALYFCASGTGGRSYTFGSGTRLTVV.

V and J are TRBV27 and TRBJ2-3; 8 bases fit TRBD2. Germline V lookup: CDR1 MNHEY, CDR2 SMNVEV (reference sequence). This CDR3 is 17 amino acids long. Trimming took 0 bases from V and 2 from J; bases not matched to a gene: 7. CDR3 DNA: TGTGCCAGCAGTTTATCCCCGGGGGGGAGGGCCACAGATACGCAGTATTTT. It translates to CASSLSPGGRATDTQYF.